This TCR beta chain is drawn from a study of T cells in Graves' hyperthyroidism and ophthalmopathy. With respect to this clonotype: At one of its ends the junction is not consistent with the germline gene, which may arise from a read error.

This CDR3 comprises 15 residues. Per germline, CDR1 SGHTA and CDR2 FQGNSA. Amplification targeted TCR beta CDR3 regions from RNA transcripts. The HTBI primer set drove a first-round RT-PCR of the TCR CDR3. TCRdb passed the multiplex PCR reads through MiXCR, listing each CDR3 protein once. This sample has roughly 500,000 distinct CDR3 sequences, with 35% to 50% found just once. The chain joins TRBV7-2 to TRBJ2-7, with 7 bases aligning to TRBD2. The receptor's source is an adult woman with Graves' disease, either hyperthyroidism or ophthalmopathy (not recorded which). The sample taken for sequencing was peripheral blood or thyroid tissue (not recorded which). The CDR3 sequence is CASSLGGRLADEQYF. The CDR3 DNA sequence: TGCGCCAGCAGCTTAGGAGGGCGGCTAGCGGACGAGCAGTACTTC. The whole variable domain, remainder taken from reference TRBV7-2 and TRBJ2-7, is GAGVSQSPSNKVTEKGKDVELRCDPISGHTALYWYRQSLGQGLEFLIYFQGNSAPDKSGLPSDRFSAERTGGSVSTLTIQRTQQEDSAVYLCASSLGGRLADEQYFGPGTRLTVT.